These T cell receptor beta chains were read from a single sample in a study of identical twins. TCRdb passed the 5' RACE reads through MiXCR, listing each CDR3 protein once. The sample holds a few hundred thousand distinct CDR3 sequences, 9.6% seen once. These data were likewise used in another study, on yellow fever vaccine responses in identical twins.

Sequencing was done on a sample of PBMCs. The receptors derive from a woman between 18 and 29 years old in good health. The CDR3 runs from the conserved cysteine through the conserved F or W. Fields, in order: clone size, V gene, J gene, D gene, CDR3 protein, CDR3 DNA. A D gene is named only where the DNA matches it firmly. Size values are once, few and many counts, or a class for expanded clones, and some rows have none.

.,TRBV11-3,TRBJ2-1,TRBD2,CASSPKGLAGVNEQFF,TGTGCCAGCAGCCCTAAAGGACTAGCGGGGGTCAATGAGCAGTTCTTC
.,TRBV7-9,TRBJ2-6,.,CASSSSPGANVLTF,TGTGCCAGCAGCTCCTCTCCCGGGGCCAACGTCCTGACTTTC
.,TRBV29-1,TRBJ2-7,TRBD1,CSVMQGAMSSYEQYF,TGCAGCGTTATGCAGGGGGCGATGAGCTCCTACGAGCAGTACTTC
few,TRBV28,TRBJ2-1,.,CATTPSGPAYNEQFF,TGTGCCACCACCCCGAGCGGGCCGGCCTACAATGAGCAGTTCTTC
many,TRBV20-1,TRBJ2-4,.,CSARDPVRVIAKNIQYF,TGCAGTGCTAGAGATCCGGTTAGAGTAATAGCCAAAAACATTCAGTACTTC
.,TRBV9,TRBJ2-7,TRBD2,CASSSGGRYEQYF,TGTGCCAGCAGCTCGGGGGGGCGCTACGAGCAGTACTTC
many,TRBV11-1,TRBJ2-3,TRBD2,CASSPELAGGMTDTQYF,TGTGCCAGCAGCCCGGAACTAGCGGGAGGGATGACAGATACGCAGTATTTT
few,TRBV12-3/TRBV12-4,TRBJ2-5,TRBD1,CASSSTGGVGTQYF,TGTGCCAGCAGTTCAACAGGGGGCGTAGGGACCCAGTACTTC
many,TRBV10-3,TRBJ2-7,TRBD2,CAISETTQAGASYEQYF,TGTGCCATCAGTGAGACTACACAAGCGGGGGCCTCCTACGAGCAGTACTTC
many,TRBV11-2,TRBJ2-5,.,CASSLGAGYQETQYF,TGTGCCAGCAGCTTAGGGGCAGGATACCAAGAGACCCAGTACTTC
.,TRBV7-9,TRBJ2-5,.,CASSLIGQDGYF,TGTGCCAGCAGCTTAATCGGCCAAGACGGCTACTTC
.,TRBV20-1,TRBJ2-1,TRBD2,CSGGTNNEQFF,TGCAGTGGCGGGACTAACAATGAGCAGTTCTTC
few,TRBV14,TRBJ2-2,TRBD2,CASRPGTSLGSGELFF,TGTGCCAGCAGGCCCGGGACTAGCCTCGGCAGCGGGGAGCTGTTTTTT
.,TRBV2,TRBJ1-3,TRBD1,CASRDRANTIYF,TGTGCCAGCAGAGACAGGGCCAACACCATATATTTT
few,TRBV2,TRBJ2-7,.,CASSVPGVAEQYF,TGTGCCAGCAGTGTACCGGGCGTAGCCGAGCAGTACTTC
.,TRBV6-2/TRBV6-3,TRBJ2-2,.,CASRPLTRRNTGELFF,TGTGCCAGCAGGCCTCTCACTCGGAGAAACACCGGGGAGCTGTTTTTT
.,TRBV4-1,TRBJ2-7,TRBD2,CASSPPPAGSAYEQYF,TGCGCCAGCAGCCCCCCCCCAGCGGGGAGCGCCTACGAGCAGTACTTC
.,TRBV4-2,TRBJ2-7,TRBD1,CASSRPGTGGYEQYF,TGTGCCAGCAGCCGACCCGGGACAGGGGGCTACGAGCAGTACTTC
few,TRBV20-1,TRBJ2-7,.,CSAPHFRGVDEQYF,TGCAGTGCCCCCCATTTCAGAGGGGTTGACGAGCAGTACTTC
many,TRBV27,TRBJ2-5,.,CASSLLSGGRETQYF,TGTGCCAGCAGTTTACTCTCGGGGGGCCGCGAGACCCAGTACTTC
many,TRBV12-3/TRBV12-4,TRBJ1-2,.,CAIKRTVYGYTF,TGTGCCATCAAGAGGACAGTCTATGGCTACACCTTC
.,TRBV6-4,TRBJ2-3,TRBD2,CASSDSVTAGPFTDTQYF,TGTGCCAGCAGTGACTCTGTTACAGCGGGGCCATTCACAGATACGCAGTATTTT
.,TRBV29-1,TRBJ2-1,.,CSVEEQGKNEQFF,TGCAGCGTTGAAGAACAGGGCAAAAATGAGCAGTTCTTC
.,TRBV3-1,TRBJ2-7,TRBD2,CASSHGGRAYEQYF,TGTGCCAGCAGCCATGGCGGGAGGGCCTACGAGCAGTACTTC
many,TRBV11-2,TRBJ2-7,.,CASSLGEYEQYF,TGTGCCAGCAGCTTAGGGGAGTACGAGCAGTACTTC
.,TRBV6-1,TRBJ2-4,TRBD1,CASSPTGFGNIQYF,TGTGCCAGCAGTCCGACAGGGTTTGGAAACATTCAGTACTTC
many,TRBV10-3,TRBJ2-3,TRBD1,CAISETGTGELTDTQYF,TGTGCCATCAGTGAGACCGGGACAGGGGAACTCACAGATACGCAGTATTTT
.,TRBV12-3/TRBV12-4,TRBJ2-7,.,CASSFGMLGYEQYF,TGTGCCAGCAGTTTTGGCATGCTGGGGTACGAGCAGTACTTC
few,TRBV29-1,TRBJ1-1,.,CSVVIGDTGGEAFF,TGCAGCGTTGTAATAGGGGACACCGGAGGTGAAGCTTTCTTT
few,TRBV4-2,TRBJ2-7,.,CASSQNPGPTYEQYF,TGTGCCAGCAGCCAGAATCCGGGACCGACCTACGAGCAGTACTTC
many,TRBV7-9,TRBJ1-6,.,CASSPLGFDNSPLHF,TGTGCCAGCTCCCCTCTGGGCTTCGATAATTCACCCCTCCACTTT
.,TRBV28,TRBJ2-5,.,CASTGRRTTQYF,TGTGCCAGCACGGGCAGGCGAACGACCCAGTACTTC
many,TRBV7-8,TRBJ2-1,TRBD1,CASSLGYRGSYNEQFF,TGTGCCAGCAGCTTAGGATACAGGGGCTCCTACAATGAGCAGTTCTTC